A single sample gave rise to the 24 T cell receptor beta chains below, sequenced in a study of identical twins. TCRdb called the 5' RACE reads again in MiXCR, with one record for every CDR3 protein. The sample records about 520,000 distinct CDR3 sequences, roughly a fifth being singletons. These data were also reused for a study on T cells expressing NK-cell markers.

Material for sequencing was CD4+ T cells sorted from blood. Receptor source: a woman aged 18-29 years in good health.

The sample holds a few counts of this clonotype. The chain employs TRBV20-1 and TRBJ2-1; D could derive from TRBD1 or TRBD2 (6 bases each). The germline gives CDR1 DFQATT, CDR2 SNEGSKA (reference sequence). The ends were cut back, 5 bases at V and 6 bases at J, with 17 bases in the middle. This CDR3 spans 14 amino acids. CDR3: CSAGLGGALNEQFF. In DNA form, the CDR3 reads TGCAGTGCTGGACTGGGGGGCGCGCTCAATGAGCAGTTCTTC.

The chain links TRBV6-1 to TRBJ2-4; D is unresolved. The length of the CDR3 is 13 residues. In germline, CDR1 is MNHNS, CDR2 SASEGT. Deletions cut 10 bases from V and 0 bases from J, with 10 bases between. This CDR3 is CATGDLAKNIQYF. The DNA of the CDR3 is TGTGCCACAGGCGACCTAGCCAAAAACATTCAGTACTTC.

This clonotype came up a few times. The V and J genes are TRBV30 and TRBJ1-4; D not resolved. Per germline, CDR1 GTSNPN and CDR2 SVGIG (reference sequence). Trimming removed 0 bases from V and 10 bases from J, with 6 bases in between. This CDR3 is 11 amino acids long. CDR3 sequence: CAWSVGGKLFF. The DNA of the CDR3 is TGTGCCTGGAGTGTAGGTGGAAAACTGTTTTTT.

The table lists this clonotype with many counts. The chain has TRBV6-2 or TRBV6-3 and TRBJ1-2; tentatively, D is TRBD1 (5 bases). V lost 0 bases and J lost 5, with 10 bases in between. Germline assignment: CDR1 MNHEY and CDR2 SVGEGT. This CDR3 is built from 14 residues. The DNA of the CDR3 is TGTGCCAGCAGTTACTCCGACAGAAATTATGGCTACACCTTC. Translation: CASSYSDRNYGYTF.

Only a few counts were recorded for this clonotype. This sequence joins TRBV20-1 and TRBJ2-6, with TRBD1 matching 7 bases. The trim removed 5 bases at V and 0 bases at J, leaving 13 bases unmatched. There are 18 residues in the CDR3. Germline V lookup: CDR1 DFQATT, CDR2 SNEGSKA (reference sequence). The CDR3: CSAGRTGTFSSGANVLTF. CDR3 sequence (DNA): TGCAGTGCTGGACGGACAGGAACTTTTAGCTCTGGGGCCAACGTCCTGACTTTC.

The chain joins TRBV6-2 or TRBV6-3 to TRBJ2-2; D might be TRBD2 (6 bases). The CDR3 covers 14 residues. V was shortened by 5 bases and J by 4 bases, with 11 bases between the two germline ends. The germline V gene encodes CDR1 MNHEY and CDR2 SVGEGT. The CDR3, as DNA: TGTGCCAGCAGTATCGGGGGAAGCACCGGGGAGCTGTTTTTT. This gives the protein CASSIGGSTGELFF.

V gene TRBV7-6 combines with J gene TRBJ2-1, with 7 bases matching TRBD1. With 4 bases clipped from V and 0 bases from J, the junction kept 6 bases outside the gene matches. CDR3 length: 16 amino acids. The V gene's germline CDR1 is SGHVS and CDR2 FNYEAQ. Written as DNA, the CDR3 is TGTGCCAGCAGCTCCCTGGACAGGAGCTCCTACAATGAGCAGTTCTTC. This sequence encodes CASSSLDRSSYNEQFF. Supplemented by reference TRBV7-6 and TRBJ2-1, the full variable domain reads GAGVSQSPRYKVTKRGQDVALRCDPISGHVSLYWYRQALGQGPEFLTYFNYEAQQDKSGLPNDRFSAERPEGSISTLTIQRTEQRDSAMYRCASSSLDRSSYNEQFFGPGTRLTVL.

The gene calls are TRBV15 and TRBJ1-4; the match to TRBD1 covers 7 bases. Germline assignment: CDR1 LNHNV and CDR2 YYDKDF (reference sequence). V dropped 0 bases and J dropped 7; count of bases not matched to a gene: 8. The CDR3 totals 16 residues. The CDR3 coding sequence is TGTGCCACCAGCAGAGATGAAAACAGGGGTTTTGAAAAACTGTTTTTT. It translates to CATSRDENRGFEKLFF.

The chain has TRBV10-3 and TRBJ2-2; D unresolved. Germline V gives CDR1 ENHRY, CDR2 SYGVKD. This CDR3 has 15 residues. Trimming removed 4 bases from V and 2 bases from J, with 11 bases in between. CDR3 DNA: TGTGCCATCAGTGGCGGAATACACAACACCGGGGAGCTGTTTTTT. Its protein product is CAISGGIHNTGELFF.

CDR3 coding DNA: TGCAGTGCCAACTGGCTTTCACCCTTAGGAGAGCAGTTCTTC. Translating gives CSANWLSPLGEQFF. The chain uses TRBV20-1 and TRBJ2-1, with D unresolved. This CDR3 region has 14 residues. The ends were cut back, 6 bases at V and 10 bases at J, with 22 bases in the middle. Germline CDR1 DFQATT, CDR2 SNEGSKA (reference sequence).

This clonotype has a handful of counts. This sequence joins TRBV6-1 and TRBJ2-1; weak D call: TRBD1 (6 bases). CDR3 length: 15 amino acids. Per germline, CDR1 MNHNS and CDR2 SASEGT. The V and J ends lost 5 bases and 5 bases respectively, with 16 bases between them. The CDR3 reads CASSIDGTPDNEQFF. The CDR3 bases are TGTGCCAGCAGTATTGACGGGACACCTGACAATGAGCAGTTCTTC.

CDR3 loop: CSAIRGLDIQYF. The CDR3 DNA reads as TGCAGTGCCATCAGGGGGCTAGACATTCAGTACTTC. The chain uses TRBV20-1 and TRBJ2-4, with 8 bases matching TRBD1. V dropped 6 bases and J dropped 8; count of bases not matched to a gene: 6. Germline loops: CDR1 DFQATT, CDR2 SNEGSKA (reference sequence). The CDR3 totals 12 residues.

This clonotype was counted a few times. This chain connects TRBV20-1 to TRBJ1-2; possible D gene TRBD1, 6 bases. Germline values: CDR1 DFQATT, CDR2 SNEGSKA (reference sequence). The CDR3 runs to 15 residues. Trimming removed 3 bases from V and 7 bases from J, with 21 bases in between. CDR3 sequence: CSASVGAAQGGGYTF. CDR3 DNA sequence: TGCAGTGCTAGCGTCGGGGCAGCACAGGGAGGTGGCTACACCTTC.

The V and J genes are TRBV10-2 and TRBJ2-5; 7 nucleotides agree with TRBD2. With V trimmed by 6 bases and J by 5 bases, 9 bases remained unmatched. Germline-derived CDR1 and CDR2 are WSHSY and SAAADI. The CDR3 contains 14 residues. CDR3 DNA: TGCGCCAGCAGATACAGCGGGGTCGGGGAGACCCAGTACTTC. Protein: CASRYSGVGETQYF.

The V and J genes are TRBV6-1 and TRBJ2-3, with TRBD2 matching 11 bases. CDR3 size: 15 residues. From germline, CDR1 is MNHNS and CDR2 SASEGT. V was pared by 7 bases and J by 5 bases, with 8 bases of the junction left unmatched. CDR3 residues: CASTIAGGRGDTQYF. CDR3 nucleotide sequence: TGTGCCAGCACTATAGCGGGAGGGCGAGGAGATACGCAGTATTTT.

This clonotype has just a few counts. This sequence joins TRBV10-3 and TRBJ1-1; no clear D gene. Trimming cost V 2 bases and J 5 bases, with 12 bases left between them. The CDR3 runs to 14 residues. The germline CDR1 and CDR2 sequences are ENHRY and SYGVKD. CDR3 sequence: CAISERTVGTEAFF. CDR3 bases: TGTGCCATCAGTGAGAGAACGGTGGGGACTGAAGCTTTCTTT.

The genes are TRBV18 and TRBJ2-7; 7 bases agree with TRBD1. Germline CDR1 KGHSH, CDR2 LQKENI. V lost 5 bases and J lost 4; bases outside the gene matches: 14. There are 16 residues in the CDR3. DNA for the CDR3: TGTGCCAGCTCATCACTTCCGGGACAGACAATTTACGAGCAGTACTTC. Protein product: CASSSLPGQTIYEQYF.

V usage is TRBV20-1 and J usage is TRBJ2-3, with a possible D match to TRBD2 (6 bases). CDR1 is DFQATT, CDR2 SNEGSKA, per germline (reference sequence). V shed 0 bases and J shed 0 bases, with 10 bases lying between them. This CDR3 region has 15 residues. CDR3 sequence reads: CSARDRGTSTDTQYF. The CDR3, as DNA: TGCAGTGCTAGAGATCGTGGGACTAGCACAGATACGCAGTATTTT.

CDR3 protein: CASSYWQGYYGYTF. CDR3 coding DNA: TGTGCCAGCAGTTATTGGCAGGGCTACTATGGCTACACCTTC. The rearrangement joins TRBV6-2 or TRBV6-3 to TRBJ1-2; D possibly corresponds to TRBD1 (5 bases). CDR3 size: 14 residues. Deletions cut 3 bases from V and 3 bases from J, with 11 bases between. Looked up from germline, CDR1 is MNHEY and CDR2 is SVGEGT.

The chain employs TRBV12-3 or TRBV12-4 and TRBJ1-5, with 7 bases that match TRBD1. The CDR3 extends over 14 amino acids. V lost 1 base, J lost 7 bases, and 4 bases stayed unmatched. CDR3 residues: CASSLGRGRQPQHF. CDR3 in DNA: TGTGCCAGCAGTTTAGGAAGGGGGCGGCAGCCCCAGCATTTT.

This clonotype was observed a few times. The chain has TRBV20-1 and TRBJ1-2; 8 bases are a match to TRBD1. Looked up from germline, CDR1 is DFQATT and CDR2 is SNEGSKA (reference sequence). The CDR3 totals 16 residues. The CDR3 sequence: CRGEAGGLGENYGYTF. CDR3 coding DNA: TGCAGGGGAGAAGCAGGGGGCCTCGGGGAAAACTATGGCTACACCTTC.

The chain has TRBV7-3 and TRBJ2-5; 8 bases are shared with TRBD2. Germline loops: CDR1 SGHTA, CDR2 FQGTGA. The V and J ends lost 5 bases and 7 bases, in that order; junction bases with no gene match: 9. There are 14 residues in the CDR3. CDR3 amino acids: CASSPGTRGGTQYF. DNA of the CDR3: TGTGCCAGCAGCCCCGGGACACGGGGGGGGACCCAGTACTTC.

This clonotype was detected only once. The V gene is TRBV5-1, the J gene TRBJ2-3; tentative D call: TRBD1 (6 bases). The CDR3 extends over 14 amino acids. V dropped 0 bases and J dropped 4 bases, with 9 bases sitting between them. Looked up from germline, CDR1 is SGHRS and CDR2 is YFSETQ. DNA for the CDR3: TGCGCCAGCAGCTTGGATACAGGGCCAGATACGCAGTATTTT. It yields the protein CASSLDTGPDTQYF.

J is TRBJ2-2 and V is TRBV29-1; tentative D call: TRBD1 (6 bases). V shed 7 bases and J shed 6 bases, with 18 bases lying between them. This CDR3 region has 14 residues. Germline loops: CDR1 SQVTM, CDR2 ANQGSEA. CDR3 nucleotides: TGCAGCGCCCAGGGGCAGAAAAGAGCCGGGGAGCTGTTTTTT. Translation: CSAQGQKRAGELFF.